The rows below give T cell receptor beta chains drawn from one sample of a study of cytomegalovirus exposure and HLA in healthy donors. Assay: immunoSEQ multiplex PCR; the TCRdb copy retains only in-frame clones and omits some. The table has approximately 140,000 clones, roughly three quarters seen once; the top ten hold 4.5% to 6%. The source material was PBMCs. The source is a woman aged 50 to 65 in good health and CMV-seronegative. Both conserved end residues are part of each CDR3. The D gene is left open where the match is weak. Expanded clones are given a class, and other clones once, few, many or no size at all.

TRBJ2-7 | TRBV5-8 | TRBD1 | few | TGTGCCAGCAGCTACCCGGGACAGAGCTACGAGCAGTACTTC | CASSYPGQSYEQYF
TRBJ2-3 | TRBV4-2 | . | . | TGTGCCAGCAGCCAAGTCGGCGGGGTAGTCGCAGATACGCAGTATTTT | CASSQVGGVVADTQYF
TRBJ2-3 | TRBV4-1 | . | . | TGCGCCAGCAGCCAAGCGACTTCTAGCACAGATACGCAGTATTTT | CASSQATSSTDTQYF
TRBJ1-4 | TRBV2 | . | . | TGTGCCAGCAGTGCAGGTCCAACTAATGAAAAACTGTTTTTT | CASSAGPTNEKLFF
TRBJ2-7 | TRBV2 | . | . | TGTGCCAGCAGTCCCGCTAGAACCCCGGACTTC | CASSPARTPDF
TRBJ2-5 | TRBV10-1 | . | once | TGCGCCAGCAGACTAAGCACAGGGAATCACCAAGAGACCCAGTACTTC | CASRLSTGNHQETQYF
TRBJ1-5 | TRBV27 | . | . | TGTGCCAGCAGCCCCGCGGGGTCAGTAAGTCAGCCCCAGCATTTT | CASSPAGSVSQPQHF
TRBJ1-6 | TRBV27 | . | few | TGTGCCAGCAGTTTAGATATCCCGTTGGAGGACAGTGAATTTAATTCACCCCTCCACTTT | CASSLDIPLEDSEFNSPLHF
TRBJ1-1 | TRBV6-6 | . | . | TGTGCCAGCAGTTCCCAGGTGAACACTGAAGCTTTCTTT | CASSSQVNTEAFF
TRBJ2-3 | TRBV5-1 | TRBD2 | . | TGCGCCAGCAGCCGCTGGACTAGCGGGGGGAACACAGATACGCAGTATTTT | CASSRWTSGGNTDTQYF
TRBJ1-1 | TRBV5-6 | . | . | TGTGCCAGCAGCTCGTGGGGGCTCAGGAAGACTGAAGCTTTCTTT | CASSSWGLRKTEAFF
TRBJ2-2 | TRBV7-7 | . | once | TGTGCTAGCAGCTTAGCTGACAGCGGGGAGCTGTTTTTT | CASSLADSGELFF
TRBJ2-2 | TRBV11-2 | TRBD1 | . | TGTGCCAGCAGTAATCGGGACAGGGTCTACACCGGGGAGCTGTTTTTT | CASSNRDRVYTGELFF
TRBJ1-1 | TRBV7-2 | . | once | TGTGCCAGCAGTACTGAGCAGAACACTGAAGCTTTCTTT | CASSTEQNTEAFF
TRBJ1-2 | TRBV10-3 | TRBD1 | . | TGTGCCATCAGTGAGCCGGGGGACAGAAAATATGGCTACACCTTC | CAISEPGDRKYGYTF
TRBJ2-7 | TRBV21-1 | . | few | TGTGCCAGCAGCAAAAACCCCCAAGGACAGTTGGGCCACTCCTACGAGCAGTACTTC | CASSKNPQGQLGHSYEQYF
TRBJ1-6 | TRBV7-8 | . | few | TGTGCCAGCACACCGCGGGACCCCACTTTATCACCCCTCCACTTT | CASTPRDPTLSPLHF
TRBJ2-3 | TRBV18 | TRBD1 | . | TGTGCCAGCTCACCGGACAGGTCGTTAGATACGCAGTATTTT | CASSPDRSLDTQYF
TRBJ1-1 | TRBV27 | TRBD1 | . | TGTGCCAGCAGGATGACAGGGACTTACACTGAAGCTTTCTTT | CASRMTGTYTEAFF
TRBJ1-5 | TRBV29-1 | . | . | TGCAGCGTTTTAGAACAGGGCAATCAGCCCCAGCATTTT | CSVLEQGNQPQHF
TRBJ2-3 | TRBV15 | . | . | TGTGCCACCAGCAATCGGGGTGGTGATACGCAGTATTTT | CATSNRGGDTQYF
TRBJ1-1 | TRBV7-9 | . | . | TGTTCCAGCAGCTTAATCAGGGCTGAAGCTTTCTTT | CSSSLIRAEAFF
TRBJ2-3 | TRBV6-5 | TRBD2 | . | TGTGCCACGATCGGGACTAGCGGCACAGATACGCAGTATTTT | CATIGTSGTDTQYF
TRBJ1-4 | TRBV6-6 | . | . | TGTGCCAGCAGTTATATGATTAGACAGGTTAATGAAAAACTGTTTTTT | CASSYMIRQVNEKLFF
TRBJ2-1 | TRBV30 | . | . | TGTGCCTGGCTTCTTAGCGACGAGGTTCCCTACAATGAGCAGTTCTTC | CAWLLSDEVPYNEQFF
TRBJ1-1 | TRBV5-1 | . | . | TGCGCCAGCAGCCTGAGCGGAACTGAAGCTTTCTTT | CASSLSGTEAFF
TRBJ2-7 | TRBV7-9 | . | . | TGTGCCAGCAGCTTAACACTAACCTACGAGCAGTACTTC | CASSLTLTYEQYF
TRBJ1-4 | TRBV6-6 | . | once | TGTGCCAGCTCCTACTGGGGCAGGGGAAATGAAAAACTGTTTTTT | CASSYWGRGNEKLFF
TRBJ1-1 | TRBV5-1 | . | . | TGCGCCAGCAGCTTGGACAGGGATGGTGAAGCTTTCTTT | CASSLDRDGEAFF
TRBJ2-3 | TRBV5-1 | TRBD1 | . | TGCGCCAGCAGCTTTCAGGGGGCTCGGGATACGCAGTATTTT | CASSFQGARDTQYF
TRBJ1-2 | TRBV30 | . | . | TGTGCCTGGAGTGTACGTGATCGGGAGGTCGGCTACACCTTC | CAWSVRDREVGYTF
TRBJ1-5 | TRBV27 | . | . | TGTGCCAGCAGTCTCCGGACACATCAGCCCCAGCATTTT | CASSLRTHQPQHF
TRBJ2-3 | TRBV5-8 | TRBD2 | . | TGTGCCAGCAGCTTAGGAGCGGGGGGGAGCACAGATACGCAGTATTTT | CASSLGAGGSTDTQYF
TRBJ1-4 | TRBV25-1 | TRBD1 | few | TGTGCCAGCAGTGCTGACAGGGGGCGGGCAACTAATGAAAAACTGTTTTTT | CASSADRGRATNEKLFF
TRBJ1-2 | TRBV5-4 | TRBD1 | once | TGTGCCAGCAGCGGCGGGACAGGGTCCTCGCCTAACTATGGCTACACCTTC | CASSGGTGSSPNYGYTF
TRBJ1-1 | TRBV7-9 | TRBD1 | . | TGTGCCAGCAGCTTAGAAAACAGGGGAACTGAAGCTTTCTTT | CASSLENRGTEAFF
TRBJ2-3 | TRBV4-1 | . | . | TGCGCCAGCAGCCCACAGACGCAAAGGAGCACAGATACGCAGTATTTT | CASSPQTQRSTDTQYF
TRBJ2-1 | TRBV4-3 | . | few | TGCGCCAGCAGCCCGGGACACTACAATGAGCAGTTCTTC | CASSPGHYNEQFF
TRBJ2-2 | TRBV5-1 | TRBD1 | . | TGCGCCAGCAGCTTTAAAAAAGGGACAGGTCTCCCCGGGGAGCTGTTTTTT | CASSFKKGTGLPGELFF
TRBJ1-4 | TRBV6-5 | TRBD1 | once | TGTGCCAGCAGTTCCTTACAGGGGCGCGGGGAAAAACTGTTTTTT | CASSSLQGRGEKLFF
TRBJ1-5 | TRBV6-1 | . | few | TGTGCCAGCACTCCAAGGGAGTCCTATCAGCCCCAGCATTTT | CASTPRESYQPQHF
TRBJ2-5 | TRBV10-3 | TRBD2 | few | TGTGCCATCAGTCCTCGCGGGGGGGCTGGGGAGACCCAGTACTTC | CAISPRGGAGETQYF
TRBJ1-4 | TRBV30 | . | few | TGTGCCTGGAGTAAAGGGGGACGGGTGTTGGGGGAAAAACTGTTTTTT | CAWSKGGRVLGEKLFF
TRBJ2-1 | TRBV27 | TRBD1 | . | TGTGCCAGCAGTCCCGACAGGGGAACAAGGAGGGACAATGAGCAGTTCTTC | CASSPDRGTRRDNEQFF
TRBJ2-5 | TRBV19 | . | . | TGTGCCAGTAGTATTTGGAGGGGTTCCCAAGAGACCCAGTACTTC | CASSIWRGSQETQYF
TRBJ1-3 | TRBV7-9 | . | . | TGTGCCAGCAGCCCTAAATCGGGACAAAACTCTGGAAACACCATATATTTT | CASSPKSGQNSGNTIYF
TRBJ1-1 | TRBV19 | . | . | TGTGCCAGTAGCACGTCACAGGGCGGGAACACTGAAGCTTTCTTT | CASSTSQGGNTEAFF
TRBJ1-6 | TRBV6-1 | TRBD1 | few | TGTGCCAGCAGTAGGACAGGGACCAATTCACCCCTCCACTTT | CASSRTGTNSPLHF
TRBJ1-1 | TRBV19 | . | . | TGTGCCAGTAGTGGGCGGGGGTTTACTGAAGCTTTCTTT | CASSGRGFTEAFF
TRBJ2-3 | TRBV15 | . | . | TGTGCCACCAGCAGAGGACCCGGGGGATACACAGATACGCAGTATTTT | CATSRGPGGYTDTQYF
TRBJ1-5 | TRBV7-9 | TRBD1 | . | TGTGCACTAGGGGACAGGGAAGGGCCCCAGCATTTT | CALGDREGPQHF
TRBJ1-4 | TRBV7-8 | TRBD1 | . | TGTGCCAGCAGCTTAGGGCAGGGGGCATTCACTAATGAAAAACTGTTTTTT | CASSLGQGAFTNEKLFF
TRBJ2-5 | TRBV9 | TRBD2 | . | TGTGCCAGCAGCGCGACCCGCGGGACTAACCGAGGAGAGACCCAGTACTTC | CASSATRGTNRGETQYF
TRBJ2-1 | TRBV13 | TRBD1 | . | TGTGCCAGCAGCCTACAGGGGGCCTACAATGAGCAGTTCTTC | CASSLQGAYNEQFF
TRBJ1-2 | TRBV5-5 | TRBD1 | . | TGTGCCAGCAGCTTGACTTACAGGGGTGACTATGGCTACACCTTC | CASSLTYRGDYGYTF
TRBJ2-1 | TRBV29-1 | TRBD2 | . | TGCAGCGTTGGGACAGCGGGGGCTCAGTTCTTC | CSVGTAGAQFF
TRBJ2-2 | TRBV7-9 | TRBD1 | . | TGTGCCAGCAGCTTAACGGCGAGGGGGCTGGGCACCGGGGAGCTGTTTTTT | CASSLTARGLGTGELFF
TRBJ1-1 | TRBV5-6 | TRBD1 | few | TGTGCCAGCAGCTTGGGCCCCCGGACAGGACACACTGAAGCTTTCTTT | CASSLGPRTGHTEAFF
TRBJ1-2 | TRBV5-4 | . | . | TGTGCCAGCAGCTTGGCGACGACAGGTGGGGCTAACTATGGCTACACCTTC | CASSLATTGGANYGYTF